This is a list of T cell receptor beta chains from one sample in a study of blood T cell repertoires in COVID-19. Using immunoSEQ multiplex PCR, the repertoire was profiled, and TCRdb retains in-frame clones only, with some absent. The data contain 200,000 or so clones, 90% to 95% of them singletons. The sequenced material came from peripheral blood. These receptors came from a man between 60 and 75 years old with COVID-19, enrolled during active disease. The CDR3 runs from the conserved cysteine through the conserved F or W. D genes are given only for firm matches. The listing skips clone size in some rows; elsewhere it reads once, few, many or a size class.

length: 16; D: -; V: TRBV6-5; size: -; J: TRBJ2-7; CDR3: CASSYSYRGSSYEQYF; DNA: TGTGCCAGCAGTTACTCGTACCGGGGGAGCTCCTACGAGCAGTACTTC
length: 12; D: -; V: TRBV12-3/TRBV12-4; size: -; J: TRBJ2-1; CDR3: CASLRLHNEQFF; DNA: TGTGCCAGCTTGCGGCTCCACAATGAGCAGTTCTTC
length: 14; D: TRBD1; V: TRBV5-1; size: -; J: TRBJ2-7; CDR3: CASSSGTGSYEQYF; DNA: TGCGCCAGCAGCTCTGGGACAGGCTCCTACGAGCAGTACTTC
length: 14; D: -; V: TRBV7-2; size: -; J: TRBJ2-7; CDR3: CASSSGGRIYEQYF; DNA: TGTGCCAGCAGCTCCGGAGGGAGAATCTACGAGCAGTACTTC
length: 15; D: -; V: TRBV19; size: -; J: TRBJ1-5; CDR3: CASSMGTLIYQPQHF; DNA: TGTGCCAGTAGTATGGGGACACTGATATATCAGCCCCAGCATTTT
length: 14; D: TRBD1; V: TRBV19; size: -; J: TRBJ2-2; CDR3: CASKGQGNSGELFF; DNA: TGTGCCAGTAAGGGACAGGGGAACTCCGGGGAGCTGTTTTTT
length: 12; D: TRBD1; V: TRBV30; size: -; J: TRBJ1-2; CDR3: CAWTEDRNGYTF; DNA: TGTGCCTGGACTGAGGACAGGAATGGCTACACCTTC
length: 19; D: TRBD2; V: TRBV5-4; size: -; J: TRBJ2-1; CDR3: CASSLRIGLAGPSYNEQFF; DNA: TGTGCCAGCAGCTTGCGGATCGGACTAGCGGGGCCGTCCTACAATGAGCAGTTCTTC
length: 16; D: -; V: TRBV3-1/TRBV3-2; size: -; J: TRBJ1-6; CDR3: CASSRRGGEHNSPLHF; DNA: TGTGCCAGCAGTCGTAGAGGAGGGGAACATAATTCACCCCTCCACTTT
length: 16; D: -; V: TRBV15; size: -; J: TRBJ1-2; CDR3: CATSRDQAASAYGYTF; DNA: TGTGCCACCAGCAGAGATCAGGCCGCCTCGGCCTATGGCTACACCTTC
length: 14; D: TRBD2; V: TRBV27; size: -; J: TRBJ2-5; CDR3: CASSLAGDGETQYF; DNA: TGTGCCAGCAGTTTAGCGGGAGATGGCGAGACCCAGTACTTC
length: 15; D: TRBD1; V: TRBV11-2; size: -; J: TRBJ2-7; CDR3: CASSLAGTGRYEQYF; DNA: TGTGCCAGCAGCTTAGCGGGGACAGGGAGATACGAGCAGTACTTC
length: 15; D: TRBD1; V: TRBV6-1; size: -; J: TRBJ1-1; CDR3: CASSEAPRQGTEAFF; DNA: TGTGCCAGCAGTGAAGCCCCAAGACAGGGGACTGAAGCTTTCTTT
length: 15; D: -; V: TRBV9; size: -; J: TRBJ1-1; CDR3: CASSGREGFGTEAFF; DNA: TGTGCCAGCAGCGGAAGGGAGGGGTTCGGCACTGAAGCTTTCTTT
length: 17; D: -; V: TRBV5-1; size: -; J: TRBJ1-3; CDR3: CASSLVFQGSSGNTIYF; DNA: TGCGCCAGCAGCTTGGTCTTTCAGGGGAGCTCTGGAAACACCATATATTTT
length: 16; D: -; V: TRBV27; size: once; J: TRBJ2-3; CDR3: CASRPGAGASTDTQYF; DNA: TGTGCCAGCAGGCCTGGGGCGGGGGCTAGCACAGATACGCAGTATTTT
length: 13; D: TRBD2; V: TRBV7-2; size: -; J: TRBJ2-1; CDR3: CASSPRGGREQFF; DNA: TGTGCCAGCAGCCCCCGGGGCGGGAGGGAGCAGTTCTTC
length: 16; D: TRBD1; V: TRBV7-9; size: -; J: TRBJ1-6; CDR3: CASSSFLTGTGSPLHF; DNA: TGTGCCAGCAGCTCATTCCTTACAGGGACAGGGTCACCCCTCCACTTT
length: 17; D: -; V: TRBV9; size: -; J: TRBJ1-2; CDR3: CASSVPEGATASYGYTF; DNA: TGTGCCAGCAGCGTCCCTGAGGGAGCCACGGCCTCCTATGGCTACACCTTC
length: 14; D: -; V: TRBV7-9; size: once; J: TRBJ1-1; CDR3: CASSFESMNTEAFF; DNA: TGTGCCAGCAGCTTCGAGAGCATGAACACTGAAGCTTTCTTT
length: 14; D: TRBD1; V: TRBV19; size: -; J: TRBJ1-6; CDR3: CASRGQGNNSPLHF; DNA: TGTGCCAGTAGAGGACAGGGTAATAATTCACCCCTCCACTTT
length: 13; D: -; V: TRBV3-1/TRBV3-2; size: -; J: TRBJ2-7; CDR3: CASSQEPLGQQYF; DNA: TGTGCCAGCAGCCAAGAACCTTTGGGGCAGCAGTACTTC
length: 15; D: -; V: TRBV19; size: -; J: TRBJ1-5; CDR3: CASSMGQGNPKPQHF; DNA: TGTGCCAGTAGTATGGGCCAGGGGAATCCTAAGCCCCAGCATTTT
length: 16; D: TRBD2; V: TRBV5-4; size: -; J: TRBJ2-3; CDR3: CASSLGLAGVTDTQYF; DNA: TGTGCCAGCAGCTTGGGACTAGCGGGAGTAACAGATACGCAGTATTTT
length: 17; D: TRBD2; V: TRBV7-8; size: -; J: TRBJ2-5; CDR3: CASSHPSVRGGMETQYF; DNA: TGTGCCAGCAGCCACCCTAGTGTCCGGGGGGGCATGGAGACCCAGTACTTC
length: 13; D: -; V: TRBV3-1/TRBV3-2; size: few; J: TRBJ2-7; CDR3: CASSLANNYEQYF; DNA: TGTGCCAGCAGCCTAGCTAATAACTACGAGCAGTACTTC
length: 12; D: -; V: TRBV30; size: -; J: TRBJ2-7; CDR3: CAWSQGPYEQYF; DNA: TGTGCCTGGAGTCAGGGTCCCTACGAGCAGTACTTC
length: 17; D: TRBD1; V: TRBV5-4; size: -; J: TRBJ1-6; CDR3: CASSSRTGGRGNSPLHF; DNA: TGTGCCAGCAGCTCCCGGACAGGGGGTCGTGGGAATTCACCCCTCCACTTT
length: 18; D: TRBD1; V: TRBV7-6; size: -; J: TRBJ1-1; CDR3: CASSLVGSGRGRATEAFF; DNA: TGTGCCAGCAGCTTAGTTGGTAGCGGCAGGGGGCGAGCCACTGAAGCTTTCTTT
length: 14; D: TRBD1; V: TRBV6-5; size: -; J: TRBJ2-2; CDR3: CASRWGQDTGELFF; DNA: TGTGCCAGCAGATGGGGACAGGACACCGGGGAGCTGTTTTTT
length: 16; D: TRBD1; V: TRBV30; size: -; J: TRBJ2-7; CDR3: CACKRRDGQGTYEQYF; DNA: TGTGCCTGTAAAAGGCGGGACGGACAGGGGACCTACGAGCAGTACTTC
length: 15; D: TRBD1; V: TRBV5-4; size: -; J: TRBJ1-1; CDR3: CASSYGLTGSDLAFF; DNA: TGTGCCAGCAGCTACGGCCTGACAGGGTCCGATTTAGCTTTCTTT
length: 17; D: TRBD1; V: TRBV24-1; size: -; J: TRBJ2-7; CDR3: CATSANGLPDRGLEQYF; DNA: TGTGCCACCAGTGCAAACGGCCTCCCGGACAGGGGGCTCGAGCAGTACTTC
length: 15; D: TRBD1; V: TRBV27; size: -; J: TRBJ2-7; CDR3: CASSPRTGASYEQYF; DNA: TGTGCCAGCAGTCCGAGGACAGGGGCCTCCTACGAGCAGTACTTC
length: 17; D: -; V: TRBV6-1; size: -; J: TRBJ1-4; CDR3: CASSGTVPGLQNEKLFF; DNA: TGTGCCAGCAGTGGGACTGTTCCCGGACTTCAGAATGAAAAACTGTTTTTT
length: 14; D: TRBD2; V: TRBV28; size: -; J: TRBJ2-7; CDR3: CASSVGTSGREQYF; DNA: TGTGCCAGCAGTGTTGGGACTAGCGGAAGAGAGCAGTACTTC
length: 14; D: TRBD1; V: TRBV7-3; size: -; J: TRBJ1-2; CDR3: CASSFGQGARGYTF; DNA: TGTGCCAGCAGCTTCGGACAGGGGGCGAGAGGCTACACCTTC
length: 14; D: TRBD1; V: TRBV9; size: -; J: TRBJ1-4; CDR3: CASSPGGPNEKLFF; DNA: TGTGCCAGCAGCCCAGGGGGTCCTAATGAAAAACTGTTTTTT
length: 13; D: -; V: TRBV19; size: -; J: TRBJ2-7; CDR3: CASALSGSYEQYF; DNA: TGTGCCAGTGCGCTATCTGGCTCCTACGAGCAGTACTTC
length: 13; D: -; V: TRBV2; size: -; J: TRBJ2-3; CDR3: CASRETSTDTQYF; DNA: TGTGCCAGCCGGGAAACTAGCACAGATACGCAGTATTTT
length: 16; D: TRBD1; V: TRBV5-1; size: -; J: TRBJ2-7; CDR3: CASSLADRAYPYEQYF; DNA: TGCGCCAGCAGCTTGGCGGACAGGGCGTACCCCTACGAGCAGTACTTC
length: 17; D: -; V: TRBV4-2; size: -; J: TRBJ2-2; CDR3: CASSQDLTAENTGELFF; DNA: TGTGCCAGCAGCCAAGATCTTACAGCGGAGAACACCGGGGAGCTGTTTTTT
length: 15; D: -; V: TRBV14; size: -; J: TRBJ1-6; CDR3: CASSQAPPGVGPLHF; DNA: TGTGCCAGCAGCCAAGCTCCTCCCGGGGTTGGACCCCTCCACTTT
length: 13; D: -; V: TRBV6-5; size: -; J: TRBJ1-2; CDR3: CASSLDTTGGYTF; DNA: TGTGCCAGCAGTTTGGACACCACCGGGGGCTACACCTTC
length: 16; D: TRBD2; V: TRBV19; size: -; J: TRBJ2-1; CDR3: CASRSLAGGLYNEQFF; DNA: TGTGCCAGTAGGTCCCTAGCGGGGGGCCTCTACAATGAGCAGTTCTTC
length: 14; D: -; V: TRBV6-1; size: -; J: TRBJ1-2; CDR3: CASSETTGTYGYTF; DNA: TGTGCCAGCAGTGAAACCACAGGGACCTATGGCTACACCTTC
length: 15; D: -; V: TRBV27; size: -; J: TRBJ2-7; CDR3: CASSLIQGPSYEQYF; DNA: TGTGCCAGCAGTTTGATCCAGGGTCCTTCCTACGAGCAGTACTTC
length: 14; D: -; V: TRBV7-2; size: -; J: TRBJ1-5; CDR3: CASSFDRRNQPQHF; DNA: TGTGCCAGCAGCTTTGACAGGAGAAATCAGCCCCAGCATTTT